The source of this TCR beta chain is a study of control samples from healthy donors and cancer patients. The germline V gene has CDR1 SGHTA and CDR2 FQGNSA. V was clipped by 5 bases and J by 4 bases, with 13 bases between them. The CDR3 is made up of 14 amino acids. Assay used: immunoSEQ multiplex PCR; TCRdb lists only in-frame clones, some missing. The sample lists approximately 120,000 clones; around 87% were seen once. V is TRBV7-2 and J is TRBJ2-3; D is perhaps TRBD2 (6 bases). This receptor was obtained from a man aged 60 to 75 in good health. Material for sequencing was blood. The CDR3 DNA reads as TGTGCCAGCAGCCCTCCCCCGGGGGCAGATACGCAGTATTTT. Its protein product is CASSPPPGADTQYF.